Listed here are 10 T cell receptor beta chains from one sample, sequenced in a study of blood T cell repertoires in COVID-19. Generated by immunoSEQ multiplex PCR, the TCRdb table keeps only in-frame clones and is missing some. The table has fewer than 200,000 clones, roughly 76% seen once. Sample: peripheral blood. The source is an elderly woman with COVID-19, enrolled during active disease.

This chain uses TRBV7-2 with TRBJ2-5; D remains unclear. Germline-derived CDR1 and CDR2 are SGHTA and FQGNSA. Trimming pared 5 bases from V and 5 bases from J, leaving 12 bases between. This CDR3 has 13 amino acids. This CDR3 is CASSRNPRETQYF. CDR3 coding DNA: TGTGCCAGCAGCAGAAACCCTCGGGAGACCCAGTACTTC.

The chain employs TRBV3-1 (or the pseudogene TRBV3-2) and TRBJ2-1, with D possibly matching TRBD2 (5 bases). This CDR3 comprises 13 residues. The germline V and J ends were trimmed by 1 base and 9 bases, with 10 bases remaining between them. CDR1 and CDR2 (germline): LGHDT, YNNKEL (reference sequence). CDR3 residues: CASSQGDRGEQFF. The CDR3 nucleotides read TGTGCCAGCAGCCAAGGGGATCGGGGTGAGCAGTTCTTC.

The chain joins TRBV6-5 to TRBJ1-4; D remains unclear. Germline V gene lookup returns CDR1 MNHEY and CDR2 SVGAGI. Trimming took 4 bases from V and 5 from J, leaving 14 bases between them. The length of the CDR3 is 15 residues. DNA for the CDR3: TGTGCCAGCAGTTGGCGAAGAGGCGAGAATGAAAAACTGTTTTTT. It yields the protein CASSWRRGENEKLFF.

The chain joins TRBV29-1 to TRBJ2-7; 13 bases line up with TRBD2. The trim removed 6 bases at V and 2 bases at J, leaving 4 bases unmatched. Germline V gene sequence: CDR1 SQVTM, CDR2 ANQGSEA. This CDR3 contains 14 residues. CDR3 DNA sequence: TGCAGCGTCCTCGGACTAGCGGGAGCCTACGAGCAGTACTTC. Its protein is CSVLGLAGAYEQYF.

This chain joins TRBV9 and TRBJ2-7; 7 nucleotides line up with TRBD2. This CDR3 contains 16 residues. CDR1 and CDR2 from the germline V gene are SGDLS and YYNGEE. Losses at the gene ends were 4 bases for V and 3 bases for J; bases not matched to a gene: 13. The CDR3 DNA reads TGTGCCAGCAGCCCAGGGTGGGCTAGCGGAGACTACGAGCAGTACTTC. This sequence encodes CASSPGWASGDYEQYF.

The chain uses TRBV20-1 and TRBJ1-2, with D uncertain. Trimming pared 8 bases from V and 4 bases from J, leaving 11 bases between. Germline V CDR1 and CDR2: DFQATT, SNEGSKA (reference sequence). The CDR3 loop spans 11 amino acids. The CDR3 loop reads CSRPGGYGYTF. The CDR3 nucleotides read TGCAGTCGCCCGGGTGGCTATGGCTACACCTTC.

The CDR3 is CASSLGDRVSGNTIYF. CDR3 in DNA: TGCGCCAGCAGCTTGGGTGACAGAGTCTCTGGAAACACCATATATTTT. The V call is TRBV5-1, the J call TRBJ1-3; tentatively, D is TRBD1 (5 bases). CDR1 and CDR2 (germline): SGHRS, YFSETQ. The CDR3 is 16 residues long. Trimming left V 0 bases short and J 0 bases short, with 10 bases between.

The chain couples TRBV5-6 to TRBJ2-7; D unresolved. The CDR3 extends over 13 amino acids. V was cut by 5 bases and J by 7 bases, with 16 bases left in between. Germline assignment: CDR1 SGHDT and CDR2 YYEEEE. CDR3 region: CASSQATTGEQYF. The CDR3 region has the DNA TGTGCCAGCAGTCAGGCTACCACTGGGGAGCAGTACTTC.

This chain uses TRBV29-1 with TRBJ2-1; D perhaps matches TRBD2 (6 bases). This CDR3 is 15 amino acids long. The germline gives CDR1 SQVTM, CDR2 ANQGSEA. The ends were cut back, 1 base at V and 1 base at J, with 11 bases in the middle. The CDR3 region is CSVEGDGRSYNEQFF. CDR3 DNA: TGCAGCGTTGAAGGTGACGGGAGATCCTACAATGAGCAGTTCTTC.

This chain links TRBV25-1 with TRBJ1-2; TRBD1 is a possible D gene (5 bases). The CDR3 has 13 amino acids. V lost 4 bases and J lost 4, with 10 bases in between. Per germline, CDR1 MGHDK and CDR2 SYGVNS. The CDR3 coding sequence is TGTGCCAGCAGTGCCCAGGGTTCCTATGGCTACACCTTC. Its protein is CASSAQGSYGYTF.